These T cell receptor beta chains were read from a single sample in a study of cytomegalovirus exposure and HLA in healthy donors. Data came from immunoSEQ multiplex PCR; TCRdb stores just in-frame clones and leaves some out. The data show some 150,000 clones, roughly 85% seen once. The specimen sequenced was PBMCs. The source is a man aged 40-50 years in good health and CMV-seronegative. Both conserved end residues are part of each CDR3. The order of the fields is clone size, J gene, D gene, V gene, CDR3 DNA, CDR3 protein. A D gene is named only where the DNA matches it firmly. For some rows the clone size is stated as once, few or many, or as a class when expanded; others skip it.

clone_size: once; j_call: TRBJ2-3; d_call: TRBD2; v_call: TRBV4-2; cdr3_nt: TGTGCCAGCAGCCAAAGGGAACTAGCGGGAGGCACAGATACGCAGTATTTT; cdr3_aa: CASSQRELAGGTDTQYF
clone_size: once; j_call: TRBJ2-3; d_call: TRBD2; v_call: TRBV15; cdr3_nt: TGTGCCACCAGCAGCCCACCGGGACTAGCGGGAGGTAGCGCAGATACGCAGTATTTT; cdr3_aa: CATSSPPGLAGGSADTQYF
clone_size: few; j_call: TRBJ2-1; d_call: TRBD2; v_call: TRBV7-7; cdr3_nt: TGTGCTAGCAGCCGTGGACTAGCGGCTAACAATGAGCAGTTCTTC; cdr3_aa: CASSRGLAANNEQFF
clone_size: -; j_call: TRBJ1-5; d_call: -; v_call: TRBV4-1; cdr3_nt: TGCGCCAGCAGCCAAGATGATGCAGGGTGGAGCAATCAGCCCCAGCATTTT; cdr3_aa: CASSQDDAGWSNQPQHF
clone_size: few; j_call: TRBJ2-1; d_call: TRBD2; v_call: TRBV29-1; cdr3_nt: TGCAGCGTTGAGCGGGAGCTCAATGAGCAGTTCTTC; cdr3_aa: CSVERELNEQFF
clone_size: -; j_call: TRBJ2-3; d_call: -; v_call: TRBV7-2; cdr3_nt: TGTGCCAGCAGCTTAGTTACTAGCACAGATACGCAGTATTTT; cdr3_aa: CASSLVTSTDTQYF
clone_size: -; j_call: TRBJ2-3; d_call: -; v_call: TRBV7-8; cdr3_nt: TGTGCCAGCAGCTTAAGATTAGCGTCCACTAGCACAGATACGCAGTATTTT; cdr3_aa: CASSLRLASTSTDTQYF
clone_size: -; j_call: TRBJ1-4; d_call: TRBD1; v_call: TRBV19; cdr3_nt: TGTGCCAGTAGTATTGGACAGGGGGGACTTTCAACTAATGAAAAACTGTTTTTT; cdr3_aa: CASSIGQGGLSTNEKLFF
clone_size: -; j_call: TRBJ1-1; d_call: TRBD1; v_call: TRBV2; cdr3_nt: TGTGCCAGCCCTCACAGGGGGCTCTGGACTGAAGCTTTCTTT; cdr3_aa: CASPHRGLWTEAFF
clone_size: once; j_call: TRBJ2-1; d_call: TRBD2; v_call: TRBV4-1; cdr3_nt: TGCGCCAGCAGCCGTGGGACTAGCGGACTGGGTGAGCAGTTCTTC; cdr3_aa: CASSRGTSGLGEQFF
clone_size: -; j_call: TRBJ2-7; d_call: TRBD2; v_call: TRBV4-1; cdr3_nt: TGCGCCAGCAGCCAAGGGACTAGCGGGTACGAGCAGTACTTC; cdr3_aa: CASSQGTSGYEQYF
clone_size: -; j_call: TRBJ2-5; d_call: TRBD2; v_call: TRBV9; cdr3_nt: TGTGCCAGCAGCGCGACGCCCCTAGCGGGAGTTGGGGAGACCCAGTACTTC; cdr3_aa: CASSATPLAGVGETQYF
clone_size: few; j_call: TRBJ2-7; d_call: -; v_call: TRBV6-5; cdr3_nt: TGTGCCAGCAGAGGGGACATCTACGAGCAGTACTTC; cdr3_aa: CASRGDIYEQYF
clone_size: -; j_call: TRBJ2-7; d_call: -; v_call: TRBV5-1; cdr3_nt: TGCGCCAGCAGCCACCCAGGGTCCTACGAGCAGTACTTC; cdr3_aa: CASSHPGSYEQYF
clone_size: -; j_call: TRBJ2-3; d_call: -; v_call: TRBV4-1; cdr3_nt: TGCGCCAGCAGGCAAGCGCTCAACCGACTCACAGATACGCAGTATTTT; cdr3_aa: CASRQALNRLTDTQYF
clone_size: -; j_call: TRBJ1-2; d_call: -; v_call: TRBV5-1; cdr3_nt: TGCGCCAGCACTCCCGTAGGGGGAGAGGATGGCTACACCTTC; cdr3_aa: CASTPVGGEDGYTF
clone_size: -; j_call: TRBJ2-5; d_call: TRBD2; v_call: TRBV7-6; cdr3_nt: TGTGCCAGCAGCACCCCACTAAGGAGCGGGGGCGGGGAGGGAGAGACCCAGTACTTC; cdr3_aa: CASSTPLRSGGGEGETQYF
clone_size: -; j_call: TRBJ1-2; d_call: -; v_call: TRBV28; cdr3_nt: TGTGCCAGCAGCTTAAACAGGGATGGCTACACCTTC; cdr3_aa: CASSLNRDGYTF
clone_size: -; j_call: TRBJ2-7; d_call: TRBD1; v_call: TRBV7-2; cdr3_nt: TGTGCCAGCAGCTTACGCAGACAGGGCTACGAGCAGTACTTC; cdr3_aa: CASSLRRQGYEQYF
clone_size: -; j_call: TRBJ2-1; d_call: -; v_call: TRBV7-9; cdr3_nt: TGTGCCAGCAGCTTTGGAGGTTTTAATGAGCAGTTCTTC; cdr3_aa: CASSFGGFNEQFF
clone_size: -; j_call: TRBJ1-1; d_call: -; v_call: TRBV4-1; cdr3_nt: TGCGCCAGCAGCCAAGATAGAGGAAACACTGAGGCTTTCTTT; cdr3_aa: CASSQDRGNTEAFF
clone_size: few; j_call: TRBJ1-2; d_call: TRBD1; v_call: TRBV7-9; cdr3_nt: TGTGCCAGCAGTTTGTTCCCGCGGGACAGGGGAAACTATGGCTACACCTTC; cdr3_aa: CASSLFPRDRGNYGYTF
clone_size: -; j_call: TRBJ2-1; d_call: -; v_call: TRBV7-2; cdr3_nt: TGTGCCAGCAGCTTAGCCACGGGTTGGTCGTTAAGTGAGCAGTTCTTC; cdr3_aa: CASSLATGWSLSEQFF
clone_size: -; j_call: TRBJ2-5; d_call: -; v_call: TRBV27; cdr3_nt: TGTGCCAGCAGTTCCGGGACTCTCGGGGGTGAGACCCAGTACTTC; cdr3_aa: CASSSGTLGGETQYF
clone_size: -; j_call: TRBJ1-2; d_call: -; v_call: TRBV5-6; cdr3_nt: TGTGCCAGCAGCTTGGACCGCAGGGGAGGCTACACCTTC; cdr3_aa: CASSLDRRGGYTF
clone_size: -; j_call: TRBJ2-4; d_call: TRBD1; v_call: TRBV5-8; cdr3_nt: TGTGCCAGCAGCTTGGGGGCAGGGGGACCCAAAAACATTCAGTACTTC; cdr3_aa: CASSLGAGGPKNIQYF
clone_size: few; j_call: TRBJ1-5; d_call: -; v_call: TRBV6-1; cdr3_nt: TGTGCCAGCAGTGAACCCGGCGGTCAGCCCCAGCATTTT; cdr3_aa: CASSEPGGQPQHF
clone_size: -; j_call: TRBJ2-3; d_call: -; v_call: TRBV4-3; cdr3_nt: TGCGCCAGCAGCCAAGATCAGGCTCCGGAATCAGATACGCAGTATTTT; cdr3_aa: CASSQDQAPESDTQYF
clone_size: -; j_call: TRBJ2-2; d_call: TRBD1; v_call: TRBV9; cdr3_nt: TGTGCCAGCAGCATCTCTCGACAGGGGGCGAACACCGGGGAGCTGTTTTTT; cdr3_aa: CASSISRQGANTGELFF
clone_size: -; j_call: TRBJ2-1; d_call: TRBD2; v_call: TRBV4-2; cdr3_nt: TGTGCCAGCAGCCAAGGACTAGCGGGAGCCAATGAGCAGTTCTTC; cdr3_aa: CASSQGLAGANEQFF
clone_size: -; j_call: TRBJ1-2; d_call: TRBD1; v_call: TRBV6-6; cdr3_nt: TGTGCCAGCAGCCGGACAGGCTATGGCTACACCTTC; cdr3_aa: CASSRTGYGYTF
clone_size: -; j_call: TRBJ2-4; d_call: -; v_call: TRBV5-1; cdr3_nt: TGCGCCAGCAGCTTGGTAGCAGGGGAAGAAAACATTCAGTACTTC; cdr3_aa: CASSLVAGEENIQYF
clone_size: -; j_call: TRBJ1-5; d_call: TRBD1; v_call: TRBV7-8; cdr3_nt: TGTGCCAGCAGCATAGGACAGGGCGGTCAGCCCCAGCATTTT; cdr3_aa: CASSIGQGGQPQHF
clone_size: -; j_call: TRBJ2-1; d_call: TRBD1; v_call: TRBV28; cdr3_nt: TGTGCCAGCAGTTTAGGAACAGGGGGCAGTTTTAATGAGCAGTTCTTC; cdr3_aa: CASSLGTGGSFNEQFF
clone_size: -; j_call: TRBJ2-3; d_call: TRBD2; v_call: TRBV27; cdr3_nt: TGTGCCAGCAGTTTAGGACTAGTTCGGACAGATACGCAGTATTTT; cdr3_aa: CASSLGLVRTDTQYF
clone_size: -; j_call: TRBJ1-1; d_call: -; v_call: TRBV5-1; cdr3_nt: TGCGCCAGCAGAGGGGACGGGGGAACTGAAGCTTTCTTT; cdr3_aa: CASRGDGGTEAFF
clone_size: -; j_call: TRBJ2-5; d_call: TRBD1; v_call: TRBV7-3; cdr3_nt: TGTGCCAGCAGCGTAAGGGGACAGGGGGCAAGTGAGACCCAGTACTTC; cdr3_aa: CASSVRGQGASETQYF
clone_size: once; j_call: TRBJ2-6; d_call: -; v_call: TRBV5-4; cdr3_nt: TGTGCCAGCAGCTGGGACACAACTGGGGCCAACGTCCTGACTTTC; cdr3_aa: CASSWDTTGANVLTF
clone_size: -; j_call: TRBJ2-7; d_call: TRBD2; v_call: TRBV29-1; cdr3_nt: TGCAGCGTTGAAGATCGGCGGGGGAGGAGAAACGAGCAGTACTTC; cdr3_aa: CSVEDRRGRRNEQYF
clone_size: -; j_call: TRBJ2-3; d_call: TRBD1; v_call: TRBV6-1; cdr3_nt: TGTGCCAGCAGTGAAACGGGGACAGGCACAGATACGCAGTATTTT; cdr3_aa: CASSETGTGTDTQYF
clone_size: -; j_call: TRBJ2-1; d_call: TRBD1; v_call: TRBV4-2; cdr3_nt: TGTGCCAGCAGCCAAGAAGTGTGGACAGGGTCCTACAATGAGCAGTTCTTC; cdr3_aa: CASSQEVWTGSYNEQFF
clone_size: -; j_call: TRBJ2-7; d_call: TRBD2; v_call: TRBV7-3; cdr3_nt: TGTGCCAGCAGCCCGGCTAGCGGGCGCTCCTACGAGCAGTACTTC; cdr3_aa: CASSPASGRSYEQYF
clone_size: -; j_call: TRBJ2-3; d_call: -; v_call: TRBV4-1; cdr3_nt: TGCGCCAGCAGCCATATCACAGATACGCAGTATTTT; cdr3_aa: CASSHITDTQYF
clone_size: -; j_call: TRBJ2-7; d_call: -; v_call: TRBV18; cdr3_nt: TGTGCCAGCTCACCGACTCTAACCTACGAGCAGTACTTC; cdr3_aa: CASSPTLTYEQYF
clone_size: -; j_call: TRBJ1-1; d_call: TRBD1; v_call: TRBV5-1; cdr3_nt: TGCGCCAGCAGCTTGGCCCGGACAGGGGCGGGGAACACTGAAGCTTTCTTT; cdr3_aa: CASSLARTGAGNTEAFF
clone_size: -; j_call: TRBJ2-1; d_call: TRBD2; v_call: TRBV4-3; cdr3_nt: TGCGCCAGCAGCCAAGAGTCTAGCGGGAACAATGAGCAGTTCTTC; cdr3_aa: CASSQESSGNNEQFF
clone_size: -; j_call: TRBJ1-6; d_call: TRBD1; v_call: TRBV7-9; cdr3_nt: TGTGCCAGCAGCCTGGGACAGCAAAATTCACCCCTCCACTTT; cdr3_aa: CASSLGQQNSPLHF
clone_size: -; j_call: TRBJ2-1; d_call: TRBD2; v_call: TRBV7-2; cdr3_nt: TGTGCCAGCAGCCCACGGACGGGGGGACTCCTAAACAATGAGCAGTTCTTC; cdr3_aa: CASSPRTGGLLNNEQFF
clone_size: -; j_call: TRBJ1-2; d_call: TRBD1; v_call: TRBV7-6; cdr3_nt: TGTGCCAGCAGCTTTCAGGGGGCGCGGGGCTACACCTTC; cdr3_aa: CASSFQGARGYTF
clone_size: -; j_call: TRBJ2-1; d_call: TRBD2; v_call: TRBV5-1; cdr3_nt: TGCGCCAGCAGACGGGAGGGTCTGGATGAGCAGTTCTTC; cdr3_aa: CASRREGLDEQFF
clone_size: once; j_call: TRBJ2-1; d_call: -; v_call: TRBV27; cdr3_nt: TGTGCCAGCAGTTTGCTGAGCTCCTACAATGAGCAGTTCTTC; cdr3_aa: CASSLLSSYNEQFF
clone_size: -; j_call: TRBJ1-4; d_call: TRBD1; v_call: TRBV6-6; cdr3_nt: TGTGCCAGCAGTTCCCGGGACAGGCATGAAAAACTGTTTTTT; cdr3_aa: CASSSRDRHEKLFF
clone_size: -; j_call: TRBJ2-4; d_call: -; v_call: TRBV19; cdr3_nt: TGTGCCAGTAGTATACGGGGCGGGGACATTCAGTACTTC; cdr3_aa: CASSIRGGDIQYF